This TCR beta chain is drawn from a study of a mutant IDH1 vaccine in newly diagnosed glioma. At the level of the study: Vaccination began 4-6 weeks post radiotherapy alone, or with temozolomide cycles. Patients were pretreated with radiotherapy, temozolomide, or both, mostly both.

V shed 7 bases and J shed 0 bases, with 16 bases lying between them. Per germline, CDR1 ENHRY and CDR2 SYGVKD. The CDR3 totals 15 residues. Points from the study as a whole: Vaccination elicited immune responses in roughly 93% of patients.

Libraries were prepared by immunoSEQ multiplex PCR; TCRdb keeps only in-frame clonotypes and omits some of them. The table shows 110,000 or so clones, with about 90% occurring only once. This sample's time point: week 11, during vaccination. Doses of 300 ug of mutant IDH1 20-mer peptide were given with topical imiquimod. Each donor presented with a new WHO grade 3 or 4 astrocytoma that tested IDH1-mutant and showed ATRX loss. A few counts support this clone. Its antigen is undetermined. The V call is TRBV10-3, the J call TRBJ2-7, with D perhaps assigned TRBD1 or TRBD2 (5 bases each). The sequenced sample was PBMCs, obtained from a glioma patient whose treatment included an IDH1 peptide vaccine. The origin of this receptor is a woman aged 45-65 years with glioma. In DNA form, the CDR3 reads TGTGCCATCACACCGGGACCCAGGAGCTCCTACGAGCAGTACTTC. As protein: CAITPGPRSSYEQYF.